One and the same sample provided the 9 T cell receptor beta chains below, sequenced in a study of T-cell reconstitution after alpha-beta-depleted transplantation in children. Unique molecular identifiers featured in how the TCRbeta library was prepared. One entry per CDR3 protein, called by TCRdb with MiXCR from the PCR reads. This sample has about 360,000 distinct CDR3 sequences; about an eighth occur once, and the top ten carry 4% to 5.5%. The starting material was PBMCs, obtained from the stem cell graft. The origin of the receptors is a human donor who donated a stem cell graft to a child with Fanconi anemia.

This clonotype was detected many times. This chain joins TRBV5-1 and TRBJ2-1, with 7 bases that match TRBD1. Looked up from germline, CDR1 is SGHRS and CDR2 is YFSETQ. V trimming: 4 bases; J trimming: 2 bases; junction bases outside the gene matches: 6. This CDR3 has 15 amino acids. The CDR3 region is CASSLKQGTYNEQFF. CDR3 DNA: TGCGCCAGCAGCCTAAAACAGGGGACCTACAATGAGCAGTTCTTC.

This clonotype was seen at least ten times. DNA for the CDR3: TGTGCCAGCAGTGAAGGCCTCTCCTACGAGCAGTACGTC. Translation gives CASSEGLSYEQYV. The rearrangement joins TRBV6-1 to TRBJ2-7; no clear D gene. CDR1 and CDR2 (germline): MNHNS, SASEGT. The V and J ends lost 1 base and 0 bases respectively, with 4 bases between them. The CDR3 has 13 amino acids.

This clonotype was observed at least ten times. The rearrangement links TRBV20-1 to TRBJ2-7; D perhaps matches TRBD1 (5 bases). The germline gives CDR1 DFQATT, CDR2 SNEGSKA (reference sequence). With 5 bases removed from V and 5 bases from J, the gap between germline ends came to 22 bases. The CDR3 spans 15 residues. The CDR3 region is CSAVRAGGRAHEQYV. The CDR3 DNA reads as TGCAGTGCTGTAAGAGCTGGTGGCAGGGCCCACGAGCAGTACGTC.

At least ten counts were recorded for this clonotype. The chain employs TRBV12-3 or TRBV12-4 and TRBJ1-3; D uncertain. The CDR3 spans 13 residues. The V end lost 3 bases, the J end lost 6 bases, and 9 bases lay between the germline ends. The CDR3 DNA reads TGTGCCAGCAGTTTCTTACCCCCAAACACCATATATTTT. This translates into CASSFLPPNTIYF.

This clonotype came up many times. The chain employs TRBV6-1 and TRBJ2-7; 11 nucleotides line up with TRBD2. With V trimmed by 3 bases and J by 4 bases, 8 bases remained unmatched. Germline values: CDR1 MNHNS, CDR2 SASEGT. The CDR3 length is 16 residues. CDR3 protein: CASSDGGTSGPYEQYV. The CDR3 DNA is TGTGCCAGCAGTGACGGCGGGACTAGCGGACCGTACGAGCAGTACGTC.

This clonotype showed up just a few times. V usage is TRBV5-6 and J usage is TRBJ2-7, with 11 bases lining up with TRBD2. Germline V gives CDR1 SGHDT, CDR2 YYEEEE. The CDR3 covers 15 residues. Unmatched junction bases numbered 2, after V lost 3 bases and J lost 0 bases. CDR3 in amino acids: CASSWGLAVSYEQYF. The CDR3 nucleotides read TGTGCCAGCAGCTGGGGACTAGCGGTCTCCTACGAGCAGTACTTC.

This clonotype was counted only a few times. V gene TRBV10-3 combines with J gene TRBJ2-2; tentative D call: TRBD2 (6 bases). Germline V gene data show CDR1 as ENHRY and CDR2 as SYGVKD. There are 14 residues in the CDR3. V was clipped by 5 bases and J by 6 bases, with 13 bases between them. The CDR3 DNA sequence: TGTGCCATCAGTTCGGACTACGACCCCGGGGAGCTGTTTTTT. This translates into CAISSDYDPGELFF.

This clonotype was counted a few times. J is TRBJ1-1 and V is TRBV12-3 or TRBV12-4, with no clear D. Trimming shortened V by 1 base and J by 3 bases, and 6 bases separated the two germline ends. This CDR3 contains 13 residues. The CDR3 nucleotides are TGTGCCAGCAGTTTAGACAGCCACACTGAAGCTTTCTTT. Translating it yields CASSLDSHTEAFF.

The chain is built from TRBV20-1 and TRBJ2-5; 8 nucleotides agree with TRBD2. Germline assignment: CDR1 DFQATT and CDR2 SNEGSKA (reference sequence). This CDR3 has 14 amino acids. V lost 6 bases and J lost 4; bases outside the gene matches: 10. The CDR3 DNA reads TGCAGTGCGCGGGCAGGACTAGCTGGAGAGACCCAGTACTTC. This codes for CSARAGLAGETQYF.